These 26 T cell receptor beta chains were all obtained from the same sample, sequenced in a study of cytomegalovirus exposure and HLA in healthy donors. PCR used 60 Vbeta primers and 13 Jbeta primers. Generated by immunoSEQ multiplex PCR, the TCRdb table keeps only in-frame clones and is missing some. This sample has 100,000 or so clones, with 75% to 85% found just once. The sample was PBMCs. The receptors were gathered from a young man in good health and CMV-seronegative.

The V and J genes are TRBV6-5 and TRBJ2-7, with 9 positions matching TRBD2. J lost 4 bases, V lost 6 bases, and 7 bases had no gene match. Germline CDR1 is MNHEY and CDR2 is SVGAGI. The CDR3 contains 14 residues. The CDR3 spells CASSPGTSTYEQYF. In nucleotides, the CDR3 is TGTGCCAGCAGCCCCGGGACTAGCACGTACGAGCAGTACTTC.

A few counts support this clone. The rearrangement links TRBV7-2 to TRBJ2-5; 15 nucleotides match TRBD2. The length of the CDR3 is 16 residues. V dropped 6 bases and J dropped 5; count of bases not matched to a gene: 7. Per the germline V gene, CDR1 is SGHTA and CDR2 is FQGNSA. In nucleotides, the CDR3 is TGTGCCAGCAGTTCCGGACTAGCGGGAGGGCGGGAGACCCAGTACTTC. Protein sequence: CASSSGLAGGRETQYF.

This chain uses TRBV6-5 with TRBJ2-5; TRBD1 agrees at 9 bases. TRBJ2-7 matches the DNA end more closely, so the J call is doubtful. Germline V gene lookup returns CDR1 MNHEY and CDR2 SVGAGI. This CDR3 region has 15 residues. The CDR3, as DNA: TGTGCCACGAGCGAGGAACAGGGGGCGTCCTACGAGCAGTACTTC. This gives the protein CATSEEQGASYEQYF.

The V gene is TRBV7-9, the J gene TRBJ2-3, with D maybe TRBD1 (6 bases). V lost 2 bases, J lost 2 bases, and 8 bases lay in between. In germline, CDR1 is SEHNR, CDR2 FQNEAQ (reference sequence). This CDR3 region has 14 residues. CDR3 sequence (DNA): TGTGCCAGCAGCTTACAGGGGCTCACAGATACGCAGTATTTT. Its protein product is CASSLQGLTDTQYF.

The chain is built from TRBV2 and TRBJ2-6; no definite D call. Trimming left V 7 bases short and J 0 bases short, with 13 bases between. The CDR3 totals 16 residues. Germline lookup yields CDR1 SNHLY and CDR2 FYNNEI. The CDR3 bases are TGTGCCAGCATAAGAGACACAAACTCTGGGGCCAACGTCCTGACTTTC. Translating gives CASIRDTNSGANVLTF. Full variable domain (rest looked up from reference TRBV2 and TRBJ2-6): EPEVTQTPSHQVTQMGQEVILRCVPISNHLYFYWYRQILGQKVEFLVSFYNNEISEKSEIFDDQFSVERPDGSNFTLKIRSTKLEDSAMYFCASIRDTNSGANVLTFGAGSRLTVL.

The rearrangement joins TRBV28 to TRBJ2-7; weak D call: TRBD2 (6 bases). There are 16 residues in the CDR3. Per the germline V gene, CDR1 is MDHEN and CDR2 is SYDVKM. The V end was cut by 2 bases, the J end by 2 bases, with 16 bases between. In nucleotides, the CDR3 is TGTGCCAGCAGTTTAGACACGCGGGGCACCCCCTACGAGCAGTACTTC. This codes for CASSLDTRGTPYEQYF. The full variable domain, rest sourced from reference TRBV28 and TRBJ2-7, is DVKVTQSSRYLVKRTGEKVFLECVQDMDHENMFWYRQDPGLGLRLIYFSYDVKMKEKGDIPEGYSVSREKKERFSLILESASTNQTSMYLCASSLDTRGTPYEQYFGPGTRLTVT.

Note on this clone: The junction does not match germline at one end; this may be a read error. V gene TRBV7-9 combines with J gene TRBJ1-2, with 7 bases matching TRBD1. The CDR3 runs to 14 residues. Per the germline V gene, CDR1 is SEHNR and CDR2 is FQNEAQ (reference sequence). CDR3 amino acids: CSSSYRGLDYGYTF. CDR3 in DNA: TGTTCCAGCAGCTACAGGGGATTAGACTATGGCTACACCTTC.

The rearrangement links TRBV2 to TRBJ2-3, with TRBD2 as a possible D gene (5 bases). V dropped 7 bases and J dropped 7 bases, with 12 bases sitting between them. CDR1 SNHLY and CDR2 FYNNEI come from the germline V gene. CDR3 size: 12 residues. The CDR3 DNA follows: TGTGCCAGCATTCGGACTGCGAATACGCAGTATTTT. This encodes CASIRTANTQYF.

The rearrangement uses TRBV11-2 and TRBJ1-6; 7 bases match TRBD1. This CDR3 is built from 15 residues. Germline trimming cut 2 bases from V and 8 bases from J; bases unmatched to any gene: 6. Germline CDR1 SGHAT, CDR2 FQNNGV. CDR3 sequence: CASSLRAGTDSPLHF. The CDR3 nucleotides are TGTGCCAGCAGCTTAAGGGCAGGGACAGATTCACCCCTCCACTTT.

The rearrangement links TRBV10-2 to TRBJ1-1; D ambiguous. This CDR3 has 13 amino acids. Per the germline V gene, CDR1 is WSHSY and CDR2 is SAAADI. The V gene lost 0 bases and the J gene lost 2 bases, with 4 bases spanning the gap. The CDR3 loop reads CASSESQNTEAFF. Here the CDR3 DNA reads TGCGCCAGCAGTGAGTCTCAAAACACTGAAGCTTTCTTT.

The V and J genes are TRBV28 and TRBJ2-5, with 8 bases matching TRBD1. The CDR3 totals 14 residues. CDR1 and CDR2 (germline): MDHEN, SYDVKM. V lost 3 bases and J lost 5; bases outside the gene matches: 5. The CDR3 protein is CASSLAGGAETQYF. CDR3 coding DNA: TGTGCCAGCAGTTTGGCAGGGGGCGCGGAGACCCAGTACTTC.

The rearrangement uses TRBV7-2 and TRBJ1-6; 12 bases align to TRBD1. Trimming cost V 0 bases and J 9 bases; bases outside gene matches: 3. Germline V CDR1 and CDR2: SGHTA, FQGNSA. There are 16 residues in the CDR3. The CDR3 sequence: CASSLAGTGGSSPLHF. Written as DNA, the CDR3 is TGTGCCAGCAGCTTAGCGGGGACAGGGGGCAGTTCACCCCTCCACTTT. The full variable domain, rest sourced from reference TRBV7-2 and TRBJ1-6, is GAGVSQSPSNKVTEKGKDVELRCDPISGHTALYWYRQSLGQGLEFLIYFQGNSAPDKSGLPSDRFSAERTGGSVSTLTIQRTQQEDSAVYLCASSLAGTGGSSPLHFGNGTRLTVT.

The rearrangement links TRBV28 to TRBJ2-6; no firm D call. CDR3 length: 19 amino acids. The V gene lost 4 bases and the J gene lost 0 bases, with 19 bases spanning the gap. The germline V gene encodes CDR1 MDHEN and CDR2 SYDVKM. As DNA, the CDR3 is TGTGCCAGCAGTTCCCCCCGGGTCCGTCAACGCTCTGGGGCCAACGTCCTGACTTTC. It translates to CASSSPRVRQRSGANVLTF.

This clone was observed once. V is TRBV7-2 and J is TRBJ2-1, with D maybe TRBD1 (5 bases). CDR3 size: 13 residues. The germline gives CDR1 SGHTA, CDR2 FQGNSA. Between the trimmed V and J ends, which lost 4 bases and 5 bases, there was a span of 9 bases. For the CDR3, the DNA is TGTGCCAGCAGCTCCGACAGAGACAATGAGCAGTTCTTC. Its translation is CASSSDRDNEQFF.

This chain uses TRBV19 with TRBJ1-2; maybe TRBD1 (6 bases). Trimming removed 6 bases at V and 0 bases at J, with 17 bases between. Germline CDR1 and CDR2: LNHDA and SQIVND (reference sequence). The CDR3 runs 16 residues. The CDR3: CASRLYSGAPNYGYTF. The CDR3, as DNA: TGTGCCAGTAGGCTTTACTCAGGGGCCCCTAACTATGGCTACACCTTC.

This sequence joins TRBV11-2 and TRBJ2-7; TRBD2 agrees at 13 bases. The CDR3 is made up of 16 amino acids. V shed 5 bases and J 4 bases; nucleotides not matched to a gene: 8. Germline CDR1 and CDR2: SGHAT and FQNNGV. The CDR3 DNA follows: TGTGCCAGCAGCCCGAGAGGGACTAGCGGGACGTACGAGCAGTACTTC. The encoded protein is CASSPRGTSGTYEQYF.

CDR3 residues: CASSLRQGNHEQYF. CDR3 in DNA: TGTGCCAGCAGTTTACGACAGGGGAACCACGAGCAGTACTTC. J is TRBJ2-7 and V is TRBV27; TRBD1 aligns across 8 bases. Germline values: CDR1 MNHEY, CDR2 SMNVEV (reference sequence). This CDR3 region has 14 residues. Trimming took 2 bases from V and 5 from J; bases not matched to a gene: 5.

This chain connects TRBV5-1 to TRBJ1-3, with D possibly being TRBD1 (6 bases). CDR3 length: 15 amino acids. V was clipped by 4 bases and J by 0 bases, with 11 bases between them. Germline CDR1 reads SGHRS; CDR2 reads YFSETQ. CDR3 coding DNA: TGCGCCAGCAGCAAGGACAGTTTCTCTGGAAACACCATATATTTT. Translated: CASSKDSFSGNTIYF.

This chain joins TRBV27 and TRBJ2-1; 11 bases agree with TRBD1. The V gene end was trimmed by 6 bases and the J gene end by 8 bases; junction bases not matched to a gene: 9. This CDR3 has 15 amino acids. Germline loops: CDR1 MNHEY, CDR2 SMNVEV (reference sequence). In DNA, the CDR3 is TGTGCCAGCAGCCTCGGGACAGGGGGAATCGATGAGCAGTTCTTC. Amino acid sequence: CASSLGTGGIDEQFF.

The chain has TRBV11-2 and TRBJ2-7; 11 bases fit TRBD2. V was clipped by 5 bases and J by 2 bases; unmatched bases: 5. The CDR3 consists of 15 residues. Per the germline V gene, CDR1 is SGHAT and CDR2 is FQNNGV. CDR3 bases: TGTGCCAGCAGCCAGACTAGCGGGGTAACCTACGAGCAGTACTTC. Protein product: CASSQTSGVTYEQYF.

The J gene is TRBJ2-1, the V gene TRBV4-3; 8 bases line up with TRBD1. The CDR3 covers 16 residues. The V gene end was trimmed by 0 bases and the J gene end by 5 bases; junction bases not matched to a gene: 6. The germline gives CDR1 LGHNA, CDR2 YSLEER. CDR3 in DNA: TGCGCCAGCAGCCAAGATACCGGACAGGGTAACAATGAGCAGTTCTTC. As protein: CASSQDTGQGNNEQFF.

The chain couples TRBV9 to TRBJ1-3; 7 bases agree with TRBD1. In germline, CDR1 is SGDLS, CDR2 YYNGEE. The CDR3 loop spans 15 amino acids. V gave up 3 bases and J gave up 0 bases; unmatched junction bases: 3. CDR3 sequence: CASSGPGGSGNTIYF. Here the CDR3 DNA reads TGTGCCAGCAGCGGACCAGGGGGCTCTGGAAACACCATATATTTT.

V gene TRBV7-9 combines with J gene TRBJ1-5; D gene unclear. V lost 4 bases to trimming and J lost 5 bases, with 9 bases between them. The CDR3 consists of 13 residues. Germline lookup yields CDR1 SEHNR and CDR2 FQNEAQ (reference sequence). The CDR3 DNA sequence: TGTGCCAGCAGCTGGAGGGAACATCAGCCCCAGCATTTT. It specifies CASSWREHQPQHF.

The V call is TRBV5-1, the J call TRBJ2-7, with D unclear. This CDR3 spans 14 amino acids. V lost 0 bases to trimming and J lost 1 base, with 8 bases between them. Germline V gene data show CDR1 as SGHRS and CDR2 as YFSETQ. The CDR3 spells CASSLDRLSYEQYF. For the CDR3, the DNA is TGCGCCAGCAGCTTGGATCGCCTATCCTACGAGCAGTACTTC.

The V gene is TRBV19, the J gene TRBJ2-3; weak D call: TRBD1 (5 bases). V lost 4 bases, J lost 0 bases, and 14 bases lay in between. The CDR3 contains 16 residues. Germline V gene data show CDR1 as LNHDA and CDR2 as SQIVND (reference sequence). CDR3 amino acids: CASSTLWGSSTDTQYF. The CDR3 nucleotides are TGTGCCAGTAGTACTCTCTGGGGCTCTAGCACAGATACGCAGTATTTT.

The chain links TRBV25-1 to TRBJ1-3; D is unresolved. CDR1 and CDR2 from the germline V gene are MGHDK and SYGVNS. V shed 5 bases and J shed 0 bases, with 14 bases lying between them. CDR3 length equals 16 residues. This CDR3 reads CASSTLEAISGNTIYF. CDR3 coding DNA: TGTGCCAGCAGTACACTCGAGGCTATCTCTGGAAACACCATATATTTT.